This TCR beta chain was captured by sequencing in a study of blood T cell repertoires in COVID-19. Measured with immunoSEQ multiplex PCR; TCRdb has only the in-frame clones, and not every one. The sample includes just over 300,000 clones, 80% to 90% of them seen just once. In Cohort 3, a recovered donor had either two negative PCRs, clearance, or symptom resolution. The junction had 9 bases not matched to a gene; V was cut back by 4 bases and J by 5 bases. The CDR3 covers 15 residues. Per the germline V gene, CDR1 is SGHNT and CDR2 is YYREEE (reference sequence). The J gene is TRBJ2-1, the V gene TRBV5-4; 7 bases line up with TRBD1. This TCR derives from a young man who had recovered from COVID-19. Sequenced: PBMCs or T cells enriched from blood (not recorded which). The CDR3 loop is CASSGRDSGNNEQFF. CDR3 DNA: TGTGCCAGCAGCGGCCGGGACAGTGGAAACAATGAGCAGTTCTTC.